These 14 T cell receptor beta chains were sequenced from one sample in a study of a mutant IDH1 vaccine in newly diagnosed glioma. The time point is: week 47, end of study. The investigators gave 300 ug of mutant IDH1 20-mer peptide in each vaccine dose, together with topical imiquimod. Antigens of these TCRs are unknown. The assay was immunoSEQ multiplex PCR, and TCRdb's table has in-frame clones only and misses some. The sample contains about 94,000 clones, over 85% of which appear only once. Sample: PBMCs, taken from a glioma patient whose treatment included an IDH1 peptide vaccine. Receptors were obtained from a woman aged 45-60 years with glioma.

The rearrangement joins TRBV5-1 to TRBJ2-5; D tentatively reads TRBD1 or TRBD2 (5 bases each). The CDR3 length is 14 residues. Between the trimmed V and J ends, which lost 3 bases and 5 bases, there was a span of 14 bases. Germline V gene lookup returns CDR1 SGHRS and CDR2 YFSETQ. DNA of the CDR3: TGCGCCAGCAGCTCTGGGGGTGGAGAGGAGACCCAGTACTTC. This codes for CASSSGGGEETQYF.

The gene calls are TRBV27 and TRBJ2-5; weak D call: TRBD2 (6 bases). The length of the CDR3 is 14 residues. The germline V gene encodes CDR1 MNHEY and CDR2 SMNVEV (reference sequence). V was trimmed by 4 bases and J by 10 bases, leaving 19 bases between them. The DNA for the CDR3 is TGTGCCAGCAGTTCTCAGTCCGGGGAGGATGGCCAGTACTTC. It yields the protein CASSSQSGEDGQYF.

The rearrangement links TRBV5-4 to TRBJ2-5, with 7 bases aligning to TRBD1. TRBJ2-7 matches the DNA end more closely, so the J call is doubtful. This CDR3 is built from 14 residues. Germline V CDR1 and CDR2: SGHNT, YYREEE (reference sequence). Here the CDR3 DNA reads TGTGCCAGCAGCCCGACAGGGAAGGAGGACGAGCAGTACTTC. It yields the protein CASSPTGKEDEQYF.

The chain is built from TRBV6-5 and TRBJ2-7; no firm D call. Germline-derived CDR1 and CDR2 are MNHEY and SVGAGI. This CDR3 is 12 amino acids long. The ends were cut back, 7 bases at V and 1 base at J, with 8 bases in the middle. The CDR3 DNA sequence: TGTGCCAGCACCTCTGGGTCCTACGAGCAGTACTTC. Translation gives CASTSGSYEQYF.

The rearrangement joins TRBV6-1 to TRBJ2-7; D not resolved. Germline-derived CDR1 and CDR2 are MNHNS and SASEGT. V shed 7 bases and J shed 2 bases, with 18 bases lying between them. The length of the CDR3 is 15 residues. This chain's CDR3 is CASTPEPVIPYEQYF. DNA for the CDR3: TGTGCCAGCACCCCAGAACCTGTCATCCCCTACGAGCAGTACTTC.

The J gene is TRBJ1-2, the V gene TRBV9; 7 bases line up with TRBD1. In germline, CDR1 is SGDLS, CDR2 YYNGEE. CDR3 size: 13 residues. V lost 4 bases and J lost 14; bases outside the gene matches: 14. Here the CDR3 reads CASSPVTGSSYTF. In DNA form, the CDR3 reads TGTGCCAGCAGCCCCGTGACAGGGTCGAGTTATACCTTC. The full variable domain, rest sourced from reference TRBV9 and TRBJ1-2, is DSGVTQTPKHLITATGQRVTLRCSPRSGDLSVYWYQQSLDQGLQFLIQYYNGEERAKGNILERFSAQQFPDLHSELNLSSLELGDSALYFCASSPVTGSSYTFGSGTRLTVV.

The genes are TRBV5-1 and TRBJ2-1; D is unclear. The germline V gene encodes CDR1 SGHRS and CDR2 YFSETQ. The CDR3 consists of 12 residues. Deletions cut 0 bases from V and 5 bases from J, with 3 bases between. Here the CDR3 reads CASSLVNNEQFF. The CDR3 DNA follows: TGCGCCAGCAGCTTGGTTAACAATGAGCAGTTCTTC.

This chain uses TRBV28 with TRBJ1-5; perhaps TRBD1 as D (5 bases). The CDR3 covers 16 residues. Germline V lookup: CDR1 MDHEN, CDR2 SYDVKM. The V gene lost 6 bases and the J gene lost 5 bases, with 20 bases spanning the gap. The CDR3 DNA reads TGTGCCAGCAGGCGAAGGGGCTTTAGACTGCATCAGCCCCAGCATTTT. Translating it yields CASRRRGFRLHQPQHF. Variable domain in full (rest from reference TRBV28 and TRBJ1-5): DVKVTQSSRYLVKRTGEKVFLECVQDMDHENMFWYRQDPGLGLRLIYFSYDVKMKEKGDIPEGYSVSREKKERFSLILESASTNQTSMYLCASRRRGFRLHQPQHFGDGTRLSIL.

In DNA form, the CDR3 reads TGTGCCAGCAGCCTGACTGGGACGTACTCCTACGAGCAGTACTTC. As protein: CASSLTGTYSYEQYF. The chain combines TRBV5-6 with TRBJ2-5; D possibly uses TRBD1 or TRBD2 (5 bases each). The last part of the DNA fits TRBJ2-7 better; the J call may be wrong. Germline-derived CDR1 and CDR2 are SGHDT and YYEEEE. The CDR3 extends over 15 amino acids.

V gene TRBV28 combines with J gene TRBJ1-4; the D gene is possibly TRBD1 (6 bases). The V end was cut by 5 bases, the J end by 8 bases, with 15 bases between. This CDR3 spans 14 amino acids. Germline lookup yields CDR1 MDHEN and CDR2 SYDVKM. CDR3 DNA sequence: TGTGCCAGCAGTCTGCAACAGGGTGAGGAAAAACTGTTTTTT. The encoded protein is CASSLQQGEEKLFF.

In DNA form, the CDR3 reads TGTGCCAGCAGCCCCCAGGCAGGATTCCAAGAGACCCAGTACTTC. Encoded protein: CASSPQAGFQETQYF. V is TRBV6-5 and J is TRBJ2-5; no clear D. V was pared by 6 bases and J by 1 base, with 15 bases between. CDR3 length equals 15 residues. The germline V gene encodes CDR1 MNHEY and CDR2 SVGAGI.

Remarks on this clone: Other DNA sequences in the same sample also yield this CDR3. The chain recombines TRBV27 with TRBJ2-7; the match to TRBD1 covers 12 bases. The CDR3 is made up of 14 amino acids. J gave up 4 bases and V 6 bases, and 4 bases lay outside the gene matches. Germline V gene data show CDR1 as MNHEY and CDR2 as SMNVEV (reference sequence). The CDR3 is CASRPGQGAYEQYF. In DNA, the CDR3 is TGTGCCAGCAGGCCGGGACAGGGGGCATACGAGCAGTACTTC.

V usage is TRBV27 and J usage is TRBJ2-7; 10 bases agree with TRBD1. The germline CDR1 and CDR2 sequences are MNHEY and SMNVEV (reference sequence). V lost 2 bases and J lost 1; bases outside the gene matches: 2. The CDR3 is 15 amino acids. The CDR3 here is CASSLKGQGSYEQYF. The CDR3, as DNA: TGTGCCAGCAGTTTAAAGGGACAGGGGTCCTACGAGCAGTACTTC.

The CDR3 loop is CASSPTSGPTYEQYF. The CDR3 region has the DNA TGTGCCAGCAGCCCTACTAGCGGCCCTACCTACGAGCAGTACTTC. V gene TRBV7-9 combines with J gene TRBJ2-7; 8 positions match TRBD2. The germline V gene has CDR1 SEHNR and CDR2 FQNEAQ (reference sequence). This CDR3 is 15 amino acids long. The V segment lost 5 bases and the J segment 2 bases; nucleotides outside the gene matches: 8.